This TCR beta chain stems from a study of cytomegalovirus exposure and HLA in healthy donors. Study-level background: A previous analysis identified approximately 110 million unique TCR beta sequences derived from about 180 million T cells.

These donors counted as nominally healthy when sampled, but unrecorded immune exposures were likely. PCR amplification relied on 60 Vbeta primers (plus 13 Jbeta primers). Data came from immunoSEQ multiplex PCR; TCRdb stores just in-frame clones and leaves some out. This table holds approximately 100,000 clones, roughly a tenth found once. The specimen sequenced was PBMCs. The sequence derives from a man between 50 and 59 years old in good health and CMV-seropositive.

CDR3 amino acids: CATMWNRADQPQHF. CDR3 in DNA: TGTGCCACTATGTGGAACAGGGCAGATCAGCCCCAGCATTTT. The V gene is TRBV6-1, the J gene TRBJ1-5; tentative D call: TRBD1 (6 bases). This CDR3 region has 14 residues. Trimming took off 10 bases at V and 5 bases at J, with 18 bases between the two ends. CDR1 is MNHNS and CDR2 is SASEGT in the germline V gene.